The 17 T cell receptor beta chains below come from one sample, sequenced in a study of T cell changes during pregnancy in multiple sclerosis. Generated by immunoSEQ multiplex PCR, the TCRdb table keeps only in-frame clones and is missing some. The data show about 71,000 clones, approximately 92% seen once. Source: peripheral blood, taken in the third trimester of pregnancy. The receptor set was obtained from a female donor with multiple sclerosis, enrolled in a pregnancy study.

The chain has TRBV7-2 and TRBJ2-7; TRBD2 matches 7 bases. Trimming took 4 bases from V and 0 from J; bases not matched to a gene: 3. This CDR3 has 14 residues. CDR1 is SGHTA, CDR2 FQGNSA, per germline. The CDR3 region has the DNA TGTGCCAGCAGCTCCGGGACTATCTCCTACGAGCAGTACTTC. Amino acids: CASSSGTISYEQYF.

The chain recombines TRBV9 with TRBJ2-5, with D unclear. This CDR3 is 12 amino acids long. The germline V gene has CDR1 SGDLS and CDR2 YYNGEE. The V gene lost 3 bases and the J gene lost 2 bases, with 5 bases spanning the gap. CDR3 coding DNA: TGTGCCAGCAGCGCACAACAAGAGACCCAGTACTTC. The encoded protein is CASSAQQETQYF.

This clone has just one count. The V and J genes are TRBV28 and TRBJ2-3; D gene unclear. Germline loops: CDR1 MDHEN, CDR2 SYDVKM. This CDR3 has 14 amino acids. The V end lost 6 bases, the J end lost 4 bases, and 14 bases lay between the germline ends. CDR3 residues: CASSKAAGADTQYF. CDR3 DNA: TGTGCCAGCAGCAAAGCCGCCGGAGCAGATACGCAGTATTTT. Together with reference TRBV28 and TRBJ2-3, the CDR3 gives the full variable domain: DVKVTQSSRYLVKRTGEKVFLECVQDMDHENMFWYRQDPGLGLRLIYFSYDVKMKEKGDIPEGYSVSREKKERFSLILESASTNQTSMYLCASSKAAGADTQYFGPGTRLTVL.

This chain uses TRBV7-2 with TRBJ2-1; 10 bases align to TRBD1. Germline V gene sequence: CDR1 SGHTA, CDR2 FQGNSA. CDR3 size: 15 residues. V was pared by 3 bases and J by 5 bases, with 4 bases of the junction left unmatched. CDR3 nucleotides: TGTGCCAGCAGCTTTTGGGACAGGGGAGACAATGAGCAGTTCTTC. This codes for CASSFWDRGDNEQFF.

The V call is TRBV5-4, the J call TRBJ2-7; D is perhaps TRBD2 (6 bases). The CDR3 loop spans 14 amino acids. V was trimmed by 2 bases and J by 2 bases, leaving 11 bases between them. Germline CDR1 and CDR2: SGHNT and YYREEE (reference sequence). The CDR3 DNA sequence: TGTGCCAGCAGCTTCTTGGGGGGAACCTACGAGCAGTACTTC. This gives the protein CASSFLGGTYEQYF.

The chain employs TRBV11-3 and TRBJ2-7; TRBD2 matches at 7 bases. Trimming cost V 5 bases and J 6 bases; bases outside gene matches: 16. Germline loops: CDR1 SGHNT, CDR2 YENEEA. CDR3 length: 16 amino acids. The CDR3 DNA follows: TGTGCCAGCAGCCCCAGTCCCCCGGGGAGCGGGGCCGAGCAGTACTTC. This gives the protein CASSPSPPGSGAEQYF.

The V call is TRBV2, the J call TRBJ2-1; TRBD2 might be the D (5 bases). The CDR3 loop spans 14 amino acids. The V end was cut by 1 base, the J end by 7 bases, with 11 bases between. Germline CDR1 SNHLY, CDR2 FYNNEI. The CDR3 sequence: CASSEVRSGNEQFF. In nucleotides, the CDR3 is TGTGCCAGCAGTGAAGTCAGGTCGGGGAATGAGCAGTTCTTC.

CDR3 in DNA: TGTGCCAGCAGTTACTCGGGGGGAAGCACTGAAGCTTTCTTT. It encodes CASSYSGGSTEAFF. The V and J genes are TRBV6-5 and TRBJ1-1, with D possibly matching TRBD1 (5 bases). Deletions cut 0 bases from V and 4 bases from J, with 9 bases between. Germline assignment: CDR1 MNHEY and CDR2 SVGAGI. CDR3 length equals 14 residues.

The chain combines TRBV30 with TRBJ2-2, with D possibly being TRBD2 (5 bases). This CDR3 spans 11 amino acids. Per the germline V gene, CDR1 is GTSNPN and CDR2 is SVGIG (reference sequence). Between the trimmed V and J ends, which lost 5 bases and 5 bases, there was a span of 6 bases. The CDR3 region has the DNA TGTGCCTGGGGGAGAACCGGGGAGCTGTTTTTT. It codes for CAWGRTGELFF.

This chain uses TRBV6-5 with TRBJ2-1; D gene ambiguous. The CDR3 is made up of 15 amino acids. Trimming left V 5 bases short and J 0 bases short, with 11 bases between. Per germline, CDR1 MNHEY and CDR2 SVGAGI. CDR3 in amino acids: CASSPLISSYNEQFF. DNA for the CDR3: TGTGCCAGCAGTCCCCTCATTAGCTCCTACAATGAGCAGTTCTTC.

This sequence joins TRBV7-6 and TRBJ2-7; possibly TRBD2 for D (5 bases). The V gene's germline CDR1 is SGHVS and CDR2 FNYEAQ. CDR3 length: 13 amino acids. V lost 5 bases to trimming and J lost 3 bases, with 11 bases between them. CDR3 nucleotide sequence: TGTGCCAGCAGCGCGGGCCCGAACTACGAGCAGTACTTC. This codes for CASSAGPNYEQYF.

The chain employs TRBV10-3 and TRBJ2-2; weak D call: TRBD2 (6 bases). Trimming removed 2 bases from V and 1 base from J, with 11 bases in between. This CDR3 has 16 amino acids. Germline values: CDR1 ENHRY, CDR2 SYGVKD. The CDR3 region is CAISERVAENTGELFF. The CDR3 nucleotides are TGTGCCATCAGTGAGAGGGTAGCGGAGAACACCGGGGAGCTGTTTTTT.

The sample holds a few counts of this clone. The rearrangement links TRBV10-2 to TRBJ2-2; no reliable D call. The ends were cut back, 8 bases at V and 6 bases at J, with 10 bases in the middle. The length of the CDR3 is 12 residues. Germline V CDR1 and CDR2: WSHSY, SAAADI. CDR3 bases: TGCGCCAGCCAGAAAGAGGCCGGGGAGCTGTTTTTT. Its protein product is CASQKEAGELFF.

J is TRBJ2-5 and V is TRBV5-1, with 12 bases that match TRBD2. Germline values: CDR1 SGHRS, CDR2 YFSETQ. This CDR3 region has 15 residues. The ends lost 2 bases at V and 3 bases at J; junction bases unmatched: 2. The CDR3 region is CASSFASGREETQYF. As DNA, the CDR3 is TGCGCCAGCAGCTTCGCTAGCGGGAGGGAAGAGACCCAGTACTTC.

This chain links TRBV5-8 with TRBJ2-7, with 8 positions matching TRBD2. Trimming removed 0 bases from V and 3 bases from J; junction bases left unmatched: 2. The germline V gene has CDR1 SGHTS and CDR2 YDEGEE. This CDR3 region has 14 residues. The CDR3 region is CASSLELADYEQYF. For the CDR3, the DNA is TGTGCCAGCAGCTTGGAACTAGCGGACTACGAGCAGTACTTC.

The gene calls are TRBV10-2 and TRBJ2-1, with D maybe TRBD1 (7 bases). CDR1 WSHSY and CDR2 SAAADI come from the germline V gene. With 6 bases removed from V and 5 bases from J, the gap between germline ends came to 17 bases. This CDR3 comprises 15 residues. The CDR3 region is CASSPRTGGDNEQFF. CDR3 sequence (DNA): TGCGCCAGCAGCCCGAGGACAGGAGGGGACAATGAGCAGTTCTTC.

The V call is TRBV19, the J call TRBJ1-5; 10 bases line up with TRBD1. CDR3 length: 14 residues. V dropped 5 bases and J dropped 4; count of bases not matched to a gene: 2. Germline CDR1 is LNHDA and CDR2 is SQIVND (reference sequence). The CDR3 nucleotides read TGTGCCAGTAGTCCGGGACAGGGGAATCAGCCCCAGCATTTT. Its translation: CASSPGQGNQPQHF.